One and the same sample provided the 10 T cell receptor beta chains below, sequenced in a study of blood T cell repertoires in COVID-19. Libraries were prepared by immunoSEQ multiplex PCR; TCRdb keeps only in-frame clonotypes and omits some of them. The repertoire includes about 250,000 clones, roughly 90% of them detected once, and less than 0.95% sits in the top ten. Sequencing input: peripheral blood. These receptor sequences come from a woman between 40 and 55 years old who had recovered from COVID-19.

Points on this clone: Other DNA sequences in the sample encode the same CDR3. The chain combines TRBV30 with TRBJ1-4; D might be TRBD1 (5 bases). In germline, CDR1 is GTSNPN, CDR2 SVGIG (reference sequence). Trimming pared 0 bases from V and 8 bases from J, leaving 10 bases between. CDR3 length: 13 amino acids. The CDR3 nucleotides read TGTGCCTGGAGTGTCCAGGGTGGGGAAAAACTGTTTTTT. This gives the protein CAWSVQGGEKLFF.

The chain combines TRBV11-2 with TRBJ1-1; D remains unclear. The CDR3 consists of 14 residues. Trimming removed 5 bases at V and 6 bases at J, with 16 bases between. Germline loops: CDR1 SGHAT, CDR2 FQNNGV. In DNA, the CDR3 is TGTGCCAGCAGCCCCCGTATGCAGATTCCTGAAGCTTTCTTT. Translated: CASSPRMQIPEAFF.

The chain uses TRBV9 and TRBJ2-2; 7 positions match TRBD2. This CDR3 is 16 amino acids long. The ends lost 4 bases at V and 2 bases at J; junction bases unmatched: 8. The V gene's germline CDR1 is SGDLS and CDR2 YYNGEE. CDR3 region: CASSSTSSGNTGELFF. CDR3 sequence (DNA): TGTGCCAGCAGCTCAACTTCTAGCGGAAACACCGGGGAGCTGTTTTTT.

The CDR3 here is CASSAGGPDTQYF. The DNA for the CDR3 is TGTGCCAGCAGCGCCGGAGGGCCAGATACGCAGTATTTT. The chain joins TRBV7-3 to TRBJ2-3; TRBD2 might be the D (6 bases). The CDR3 covers 13 residues. V lost 5 bases and J lost 4, with 10 bases in between. Germline loops: CDR1 SGHTA, CDR2 FQGTGA.

The chain links TRBV11-2 to TRBJ1-1, with 7 bases fitting TRBD1. The J segment lost 3 bases and the V segment lost 5 bases, leaving 9 bases of the junction unmatched. This CDR3 is 15 amino acids long. Germline loops: CDR1 SGHAT, CDR2 FQNNGV. The DNA for the CDR3 is TGTGCCAGCAGCGTACGACAGGGCGCCGACACTGAAGCTTTCTTT. Translating gives CASSVRQGADTEAFF.

The chain couples TRBV3-1 (or the pseudogene TRBV3-2) to TRBJ1-3; D might be TRBD1 (6 bases). CDR3 size: 15 residues. Trimming pared 6 bases from V and 4 bases from J, leaving 16 bases between. Germline-derived CDR1 and CDR2 are LGHDT and YNNKEL (reference sequence). Here the CDR3 DNA reads TGTGCCAGCAGTCGGGGGGGCCTTGGCGGAAACACCATATATTTT. It translates to CASSRGGLGGNTIYF.

This clone showed up just a few times. This rearrangement joins TRBV24-1 to TRBJ1-5; no clear D. The ends were cut back, 5 bases at V and 0 bases at J, with 7 bases in the middle. CDR1 and CDR2 (germline): KGHDR, SFDVKD. The CDR3 extends over 14 amino acids. CDR3 DNA: TGTGCCACCAGTGGAGGATCTAGCAATCAGCCCCAGCATTTT. It codes for CATSGGSSNQPQHF.

The chain carries TRBV30 and TRBJ2-3; the match to TRBD1 covers 9 bases. The CDR3 covers 15 residues. The trim removed 3 bases at V and 2 bases at J, leaving 6 bases unmatched. Germline-derived CDR1 and CDR2 are GTSNPN and SVGIG (reference sequence). DNA for the CDR3: TGTGCCTGGAGGCGGGGACAGGGTATCACAGATACGCAGTATTTT. This translates into CAWRRGQGITDTQYF.

The chain has TRBV9 and TRBJ1-1; 7 bases align to TRBD1. This CDR3 spans 12 amino acids. Per the germline V gene, CDR1 is SGDLS and CDR2 is YYNGEE. V lost 5 bases to trimming and J lost 6 bases; unmatched junction nucleotides: 4. CDR3 loop: CASSGQDSEAFF. The CDR3 DNA is TGTGCCAGCAGTGGACAGGACTCTGAAGCTTTCTTT. The full variable domain, with the rest looked up from reference TRBV9 and TRBJ1-1, is DSGVTQTPKHLITATGQRVTLRCSPRSGDLSVYWYQQSLDQGLQFLIQYYNGEERAKGNILERFSAQQFPDLHSELNLSSLELGDSALYFCASSGQDSEAFFGQGTRLTVV.

This chain uses TRBV16 with TRBJ1-4; TRBD1 matches 9 bases. The V gene end was trimmed by 5 bases and the J gene end by 5 bases; junction bases not matched to a gene: 0. The V gene's germline CDR1 is KGHSY and CDR2 FQNENV. The CDR3 is 13 residues long. In nucleotides, the CDR3 is TGTGCCAGCAGCGGACAGGGGAATGAAAAACTGTTTTTT. Translated, it gives CASSGQGNEKLFF.